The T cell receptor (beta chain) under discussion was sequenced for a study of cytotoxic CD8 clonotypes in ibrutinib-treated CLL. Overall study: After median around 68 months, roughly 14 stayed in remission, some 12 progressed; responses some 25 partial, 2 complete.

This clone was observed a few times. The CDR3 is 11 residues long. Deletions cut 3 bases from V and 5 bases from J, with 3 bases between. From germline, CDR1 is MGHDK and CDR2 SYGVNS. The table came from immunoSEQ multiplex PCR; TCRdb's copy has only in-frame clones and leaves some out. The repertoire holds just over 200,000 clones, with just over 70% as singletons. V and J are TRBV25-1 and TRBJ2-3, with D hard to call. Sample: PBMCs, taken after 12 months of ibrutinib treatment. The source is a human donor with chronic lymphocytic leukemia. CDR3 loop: CASSDLDTQYF. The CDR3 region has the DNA TGTGCCAGCAGTGATCTAGATACGCAGTATTTT.